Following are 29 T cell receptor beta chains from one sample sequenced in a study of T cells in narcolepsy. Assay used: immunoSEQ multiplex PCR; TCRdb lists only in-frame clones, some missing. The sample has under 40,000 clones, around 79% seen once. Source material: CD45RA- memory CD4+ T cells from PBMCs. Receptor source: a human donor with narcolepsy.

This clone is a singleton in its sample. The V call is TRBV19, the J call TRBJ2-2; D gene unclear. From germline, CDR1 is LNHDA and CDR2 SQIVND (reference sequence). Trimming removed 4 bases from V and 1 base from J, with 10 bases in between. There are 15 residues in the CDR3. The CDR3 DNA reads TGTGCCAGTAGTAAAAGGGCGGAGAACACCGGGGAGCTGTTTTTT. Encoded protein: CASSKRAENTGELFF.

CDR3 nucleotide sequence: TGTGCCAGCAGCTCCCCAGGGTACGGGGAGCTGTTTTTT. Translation: CASSSPGYGELFF. V usage is TRBV7-7 and J usage is TRBJ2-2; perhaps TRBD1 as D (5 bases). Germline V gene lookup returns CDR1 SSHAT and CDR2 FNYEAQ (reference sequence). The ends were cut back, 4 bases at V and 7 bases at J, with 10 bases in the middle. The CDR3 loop spans 13 amino acids.

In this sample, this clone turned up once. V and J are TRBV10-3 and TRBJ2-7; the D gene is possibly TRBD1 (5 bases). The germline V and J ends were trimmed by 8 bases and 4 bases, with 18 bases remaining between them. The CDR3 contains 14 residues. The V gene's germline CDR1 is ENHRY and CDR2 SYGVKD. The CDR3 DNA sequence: TGTGCCATCGCCCGCGTCGCGAAGGGGTACGAGCAGTACTTC. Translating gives CAIARVAKGYEQYF.

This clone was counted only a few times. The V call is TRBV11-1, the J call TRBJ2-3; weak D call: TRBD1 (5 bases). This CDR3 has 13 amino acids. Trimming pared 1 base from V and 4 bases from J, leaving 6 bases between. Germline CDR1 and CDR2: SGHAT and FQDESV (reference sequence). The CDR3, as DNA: TGTGCCAGCAGCTTAGGGGGCCCAGATACGCAGTATTTT. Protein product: CASSLGGPDTQYF.

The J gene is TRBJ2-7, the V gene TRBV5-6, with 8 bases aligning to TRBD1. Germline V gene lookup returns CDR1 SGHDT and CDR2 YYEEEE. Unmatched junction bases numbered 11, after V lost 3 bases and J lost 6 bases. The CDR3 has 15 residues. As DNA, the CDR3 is TGTGCCAGCAGCTCGTATCGGACAGGGTATGCCGAGCAGTACTTC. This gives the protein CASSSYRTGYAEQYF.

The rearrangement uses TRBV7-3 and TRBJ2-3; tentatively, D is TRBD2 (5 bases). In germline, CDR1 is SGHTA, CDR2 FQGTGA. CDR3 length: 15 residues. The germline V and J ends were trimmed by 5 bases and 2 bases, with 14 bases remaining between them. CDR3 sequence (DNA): TGTGCCAGCAGCCAAGATGGGAGTTACACAGATACGCAGTATTTT. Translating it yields CASSQDGSYTDTQYF. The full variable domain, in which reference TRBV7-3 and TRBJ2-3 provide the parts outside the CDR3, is GAGVSQTPSNKVTEKGKYVELRCDPISGHTALYWYRQSLGQGPEFLIYFQGTGAADDSGLPNDRFFAVRPEGSVSTLKIQRTERGDSAVYLCASSQDGSYTDTQYFGPGTRLTVL.

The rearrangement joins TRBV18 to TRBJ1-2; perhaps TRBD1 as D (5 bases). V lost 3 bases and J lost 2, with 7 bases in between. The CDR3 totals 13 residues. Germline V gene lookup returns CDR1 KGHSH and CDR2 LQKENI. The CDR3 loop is CASSPDKNYGYTF. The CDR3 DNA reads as TGTGCCAGCTCACCGGACAAGAACTATGGCTACACCTTC.

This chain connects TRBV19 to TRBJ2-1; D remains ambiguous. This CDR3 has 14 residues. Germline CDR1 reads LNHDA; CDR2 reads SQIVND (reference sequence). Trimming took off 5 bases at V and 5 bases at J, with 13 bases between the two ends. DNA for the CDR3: TGTGCCAGTAGTGTCGTCCGACTGAACAATGAGCAGTTCTTC. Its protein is CASSVVRLNNEQFF.

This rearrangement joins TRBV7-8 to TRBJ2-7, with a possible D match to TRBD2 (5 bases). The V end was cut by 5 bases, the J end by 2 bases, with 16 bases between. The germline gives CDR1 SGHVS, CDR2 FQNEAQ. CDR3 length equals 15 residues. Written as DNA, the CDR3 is TGTGCCAGCAGCCCTTCCCTGGGAGTAACCTACGAGCAGTACTTC. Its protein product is CASSPSLGVTYEQYF. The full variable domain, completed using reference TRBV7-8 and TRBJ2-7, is GAGVSQSPRYKVAKRGQDVALRCDPISGHVSLFWYQQALGQGPEFLTYFQNEAQLDKSGLPSDRFFAERPEGSVSTLKIQRTQQEDSAVYLCASSPSLGVTYEQYFGPGTRLTVT.

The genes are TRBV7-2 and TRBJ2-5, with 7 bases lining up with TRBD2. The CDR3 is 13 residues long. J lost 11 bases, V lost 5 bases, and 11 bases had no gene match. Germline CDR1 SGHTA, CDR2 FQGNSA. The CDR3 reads CASSLKTSARQYF. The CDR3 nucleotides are TGTGCCAGCAGCCTAAAAACTAGCGCGAGGCAGTACTTC. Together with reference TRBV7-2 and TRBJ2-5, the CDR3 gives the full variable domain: GAGVSQSPSNKVTEKGKDVELRCDPISGHTALYWYRQSLGQGLEFLIYFQGNSAPDKSGLPSDRFSAERTGGSVSTLTIQRTQQEDSAVYLCASSLKTSARQYFGPGTRLLVL.

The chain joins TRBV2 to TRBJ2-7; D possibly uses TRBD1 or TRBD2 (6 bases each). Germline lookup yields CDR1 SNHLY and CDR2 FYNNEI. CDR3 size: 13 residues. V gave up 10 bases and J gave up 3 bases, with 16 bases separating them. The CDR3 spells CAMWGARDYEQYF. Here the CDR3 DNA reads TGTGCCATGTGGGGGGCCAGGGACTACGAGCAGTACTTC.

The CDR3 DNA reads as TGTGCCAGCAGCTTTTGGGGGACAGGGAGCAACCGGCAGTACTTC. Protein: CASSFWGTGSNRQYF. The chain combines TRBV11-2 with TRBJ2-7; 9 positions match TRBD1. The CDR3 length is 15 residues. Germline V gene data show CDR1 as SGHAT and CDR2 as FQNNGV. The V gene end was trimmed by 3 bases and the J gene end by 9 bases; junction bases not matched to a gene: 12.

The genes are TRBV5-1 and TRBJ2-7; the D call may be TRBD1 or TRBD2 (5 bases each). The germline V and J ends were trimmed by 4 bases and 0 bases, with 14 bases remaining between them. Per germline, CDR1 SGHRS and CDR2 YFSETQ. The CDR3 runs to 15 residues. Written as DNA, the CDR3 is TGCGCCAGCAGCCCTAGGGCAGGGAGCTCCTACGAGCAGTACTTC. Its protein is CASSPRAGSSYEQYF.

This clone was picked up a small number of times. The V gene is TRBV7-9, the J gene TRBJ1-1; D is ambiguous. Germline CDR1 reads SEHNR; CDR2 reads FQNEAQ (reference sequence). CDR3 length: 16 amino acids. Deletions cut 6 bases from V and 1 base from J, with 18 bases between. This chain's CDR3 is CASSRVPGAKNTEAFF. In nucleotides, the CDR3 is TGTGCCAGCAGTCGAGTACCGGGAGCTAAGAACACTGAAGCTTTCTTT.

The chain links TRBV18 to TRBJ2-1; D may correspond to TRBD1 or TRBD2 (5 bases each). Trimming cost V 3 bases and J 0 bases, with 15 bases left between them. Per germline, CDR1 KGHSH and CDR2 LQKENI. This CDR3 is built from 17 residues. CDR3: CASSPDEGLASYNEQFF. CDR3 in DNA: TGTGCCAGCTCACCCGATGAGGGGCTCGCCTCCTACAATGAGCAGTTCTTC.

This CDR3 reads CATSRDSGTPEQFF. Written as DNA, the CDR3 is TGTGCCACCTCCCGGGACTCCGGCACCCCTGAGCAGTTCTTC. This rearrangement joins TRBV7-3 to TRBJ2-1; possibly TRBD2 for D (6 bases). The CDR3 runs 14 residues. V lost 10 bases to trimming and J lost 9 bases, with 22 bases between them. Germline V gene lookup returns CDR1 SGHTA and CDR2 FQGTGA.

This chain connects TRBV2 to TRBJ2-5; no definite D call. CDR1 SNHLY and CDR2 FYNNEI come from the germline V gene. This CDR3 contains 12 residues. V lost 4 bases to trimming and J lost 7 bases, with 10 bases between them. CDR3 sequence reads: CASSGEQWTQYF. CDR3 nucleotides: TGTGCCAGCAGTGGAGAACAATGGACCCAGTACTTC.

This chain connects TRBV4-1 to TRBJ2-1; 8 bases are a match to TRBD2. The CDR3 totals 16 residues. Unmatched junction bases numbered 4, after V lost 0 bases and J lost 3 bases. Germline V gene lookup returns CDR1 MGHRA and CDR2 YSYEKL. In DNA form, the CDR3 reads TGCGCCAGCAGCCAAGACGCAAGCGGGAGCTACAATGAGCAGTTCTTC. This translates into CASSQDASGSYNEQFF.

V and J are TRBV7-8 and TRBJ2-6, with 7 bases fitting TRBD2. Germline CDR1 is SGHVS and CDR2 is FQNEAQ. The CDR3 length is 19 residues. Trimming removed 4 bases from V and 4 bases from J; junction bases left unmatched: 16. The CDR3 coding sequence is TGTGCCAGCAGCTCACCTCCCATCGGGGGGACCGACGGGGCCAACGTCCTGACTTTC. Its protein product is CASSSPPIGGTDGANVLTF.

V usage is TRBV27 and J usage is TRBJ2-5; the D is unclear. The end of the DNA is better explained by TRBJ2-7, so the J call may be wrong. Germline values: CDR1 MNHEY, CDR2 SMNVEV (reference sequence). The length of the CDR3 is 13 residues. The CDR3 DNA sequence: TGTGCCAGCAGTATTCGGAAATCCTACGAGCAGTACTTC. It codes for CASSIRKSYEQYF.

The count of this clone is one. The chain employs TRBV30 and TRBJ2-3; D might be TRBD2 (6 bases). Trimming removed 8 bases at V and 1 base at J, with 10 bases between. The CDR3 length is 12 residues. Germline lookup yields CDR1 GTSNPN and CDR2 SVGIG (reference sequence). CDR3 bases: TGTGCCGGAAAGCGGGGCACAGATACGCAGTATTTT. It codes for CAGKRGTDTQYF.

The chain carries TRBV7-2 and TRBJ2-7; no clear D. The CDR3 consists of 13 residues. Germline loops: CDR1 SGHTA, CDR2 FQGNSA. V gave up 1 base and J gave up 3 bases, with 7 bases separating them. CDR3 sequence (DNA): TGTGCCAGCAGCTTAGTCCCAAGCTACGAGCAGTACTTC. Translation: CASSLVPSYEQYF. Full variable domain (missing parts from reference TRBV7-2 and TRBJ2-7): GAGVSQSPSNKVTEKGKDVELRCDPISGHTALYWYRQSLGQGLEFLIYFQGNSAPDKSGLPSDRFSAERTGGSVSTLTIQRTQQEDSAVYLCASSLVPSYEQYFGPGTRLTVT.

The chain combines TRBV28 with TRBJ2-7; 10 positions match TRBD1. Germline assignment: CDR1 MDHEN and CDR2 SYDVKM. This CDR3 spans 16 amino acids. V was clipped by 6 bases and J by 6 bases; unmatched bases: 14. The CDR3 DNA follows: TGTGCCAGCAGCGACCAGGGACAGGGGCTTTTCGTCGAGCAGTACTTC. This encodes CASSDQGQGLFVEQYF.

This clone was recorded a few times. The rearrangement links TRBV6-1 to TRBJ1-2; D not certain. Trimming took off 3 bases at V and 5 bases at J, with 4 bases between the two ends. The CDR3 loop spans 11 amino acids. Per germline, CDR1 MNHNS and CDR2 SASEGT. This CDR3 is CASSERYGYTF. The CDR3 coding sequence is TGTGCCAGCAGTGAGCGGTATGGCTACACCTTC.

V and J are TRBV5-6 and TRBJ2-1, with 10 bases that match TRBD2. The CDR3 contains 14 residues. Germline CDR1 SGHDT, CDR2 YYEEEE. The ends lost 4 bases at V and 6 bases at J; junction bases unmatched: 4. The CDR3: CASSIRLAGNEQFF. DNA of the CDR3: TGTGCCAGCAGCATCAGACTAGCGGGCAATGAGCAGTTCTTC.

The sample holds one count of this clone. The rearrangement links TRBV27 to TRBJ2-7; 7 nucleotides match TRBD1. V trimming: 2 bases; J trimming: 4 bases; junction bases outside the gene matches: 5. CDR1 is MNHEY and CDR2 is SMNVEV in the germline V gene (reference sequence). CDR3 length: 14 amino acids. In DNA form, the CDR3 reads TGTGCCAGCAGTTTAAGACAGGGTTATTACGAGCAGTACTTC. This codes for CASSLRQGYYEQYF.

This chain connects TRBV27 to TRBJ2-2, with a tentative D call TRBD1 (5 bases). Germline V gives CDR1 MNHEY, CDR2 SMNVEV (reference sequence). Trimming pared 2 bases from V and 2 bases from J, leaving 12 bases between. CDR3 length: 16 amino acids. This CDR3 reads CASSLIGHINTGELFF. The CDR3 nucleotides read TGTGCCAGCAGTTTAATAGGACATATCAACACCGGGGAGCTGTTTTTT.

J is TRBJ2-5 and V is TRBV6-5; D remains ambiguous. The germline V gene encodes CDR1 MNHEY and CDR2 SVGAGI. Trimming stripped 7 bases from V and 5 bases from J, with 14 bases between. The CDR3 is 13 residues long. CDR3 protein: CASTLDLGETQYF. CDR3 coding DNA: TGTGCCAGCACCTTGGACCTCGGGGAGACCCAGTACTTC.

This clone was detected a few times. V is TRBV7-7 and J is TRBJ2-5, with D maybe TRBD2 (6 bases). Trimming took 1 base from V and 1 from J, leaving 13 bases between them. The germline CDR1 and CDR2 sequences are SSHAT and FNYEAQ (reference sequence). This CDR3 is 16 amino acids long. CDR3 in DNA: TGTGCCAGCAGCTTAGGGAGACTAGTAAGCCAAGAGACCCAGTACTTC. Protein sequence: CASSLGRLVSQETQYF.